This T cell receptor beta chain emerged from a study of blood T cell repertoires in COVID-19. This clone was observed a handful of times. V was cut by 6 bases and J by 10 bases, with 19 bases left in between. Looked up from germline, CDR1 is MGHRA and CDR2 is YSYEKL. The CDR3 totals 14 residues. Libraries were prepared by immunoSEQ multiplex PCR; TCRdb keeps only in-frame clonotypes and omits some of them. The sample records roughly 220,000 clones, 70% to 90% being singletons. Sequenced sample: PBMCs or T cells enriched from blood (not recorded which). The chain employs TRBV4-1 and TRBJ2-1, with D possibly being TRBD1 (6 bases). This clonotype was sampled from a woman between 40 and 55 years old with acute COVID-19. In nucleotides, the CDR3 is TGCGCCAGCAGTCTCCTGGGCAAAACAGGGGAGCAGTTCTTC. Translating gives CASSLLGKTGEQFF.